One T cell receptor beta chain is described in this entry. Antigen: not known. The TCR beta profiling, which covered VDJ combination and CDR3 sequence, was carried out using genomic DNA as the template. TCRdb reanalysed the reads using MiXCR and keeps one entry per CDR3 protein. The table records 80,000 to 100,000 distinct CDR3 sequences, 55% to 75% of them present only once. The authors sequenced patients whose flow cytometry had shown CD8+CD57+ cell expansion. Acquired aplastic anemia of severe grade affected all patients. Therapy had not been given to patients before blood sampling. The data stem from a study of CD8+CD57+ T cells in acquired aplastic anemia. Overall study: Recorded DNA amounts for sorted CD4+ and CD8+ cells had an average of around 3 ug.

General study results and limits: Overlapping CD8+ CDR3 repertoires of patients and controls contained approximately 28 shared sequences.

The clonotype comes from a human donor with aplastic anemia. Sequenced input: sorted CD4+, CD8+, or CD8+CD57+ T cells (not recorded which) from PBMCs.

The CDR3 DNA is TGCAGTGTTAGGATAGACTACGAGCAGTACTTC. It specifies CSVRIDYEQYF. The rearrangement links TRBV20-1 to TRBJ2-7; no firm D call. Germline V gene lookup returns CDR1 DFQATT and CDR2 SNEGSKA (reference sequence). The ends were cut back, 7 bases at V and 3 bases at J, with 10 bases in the middle. There are 11 residues in the CDR3.